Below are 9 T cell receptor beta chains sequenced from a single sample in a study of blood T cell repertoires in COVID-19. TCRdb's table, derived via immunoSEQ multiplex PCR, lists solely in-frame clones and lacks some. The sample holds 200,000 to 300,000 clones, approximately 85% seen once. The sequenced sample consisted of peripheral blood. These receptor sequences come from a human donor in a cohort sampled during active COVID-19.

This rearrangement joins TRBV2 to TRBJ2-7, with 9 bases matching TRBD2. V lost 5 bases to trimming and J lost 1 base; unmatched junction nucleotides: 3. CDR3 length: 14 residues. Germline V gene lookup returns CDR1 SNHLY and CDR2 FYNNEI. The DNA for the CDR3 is TGTGCCAGCAGTAGCGGGGGGCCTTCCTACGAGCAGTACTTC. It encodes CASSSGGPSYEQYF. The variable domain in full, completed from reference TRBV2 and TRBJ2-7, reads EPEVTQTPSHQVTQMGQEVILRCVPISNHLYFYWYRQILGQKVEFLVSFYNNEISEKSEIFDDQFSVERPDGSNFTLKIRSTKLEDSAMYFCASSSGGPSYEQYFGPGTRLTVT.

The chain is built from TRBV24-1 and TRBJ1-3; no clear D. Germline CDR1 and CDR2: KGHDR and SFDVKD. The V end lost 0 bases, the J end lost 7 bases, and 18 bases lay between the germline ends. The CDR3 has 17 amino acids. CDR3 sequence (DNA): TGTGCCACCAGTGATTTGCGCGGGCCGAGCCCGAGCAACACCATATATTTT. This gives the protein CATSDLRGPSPSNTIYF.

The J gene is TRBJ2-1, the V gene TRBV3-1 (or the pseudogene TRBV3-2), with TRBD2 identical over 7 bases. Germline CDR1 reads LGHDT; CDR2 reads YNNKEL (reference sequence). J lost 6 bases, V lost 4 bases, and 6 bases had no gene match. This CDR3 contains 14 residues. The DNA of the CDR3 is TGTGCCAGCAGCCCGCCGGGGGGATCCAATGAGCAGTTCTTC. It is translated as CASSPPGGSNEQFF.

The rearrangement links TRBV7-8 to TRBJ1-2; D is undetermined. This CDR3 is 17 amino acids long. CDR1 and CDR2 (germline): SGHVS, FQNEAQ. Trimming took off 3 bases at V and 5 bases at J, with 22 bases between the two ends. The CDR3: CASSFSLGPLTGYGYTF. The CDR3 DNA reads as TGTGCCAGCAGCTTTTCGCTCGGGCCTCTGACGGGGTATGGCTACACCTTC.

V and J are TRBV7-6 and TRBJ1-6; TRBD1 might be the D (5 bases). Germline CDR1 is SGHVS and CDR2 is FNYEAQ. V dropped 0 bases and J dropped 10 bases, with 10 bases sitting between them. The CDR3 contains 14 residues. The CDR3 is CASSLALRGSPLHF. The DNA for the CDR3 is TGTGCCAGCAGCTTAGCTCTAAGGGGATCACCCCTCCACTTT.

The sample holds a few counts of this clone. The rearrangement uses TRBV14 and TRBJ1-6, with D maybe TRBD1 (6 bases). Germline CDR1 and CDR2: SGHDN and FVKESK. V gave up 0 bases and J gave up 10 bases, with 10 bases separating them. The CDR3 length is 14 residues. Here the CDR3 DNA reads TGTGCCAGCAGCCAAGACGCAGGGGTATCACCCCTCCACTTT. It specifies CASSQDAGVSPLHF.

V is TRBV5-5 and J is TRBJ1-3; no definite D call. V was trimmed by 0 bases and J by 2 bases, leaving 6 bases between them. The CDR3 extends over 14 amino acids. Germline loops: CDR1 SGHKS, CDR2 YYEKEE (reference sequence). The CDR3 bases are TGTGCCAGCAGCTTGGGCCAGGCTGGAAACACCATATATTTT. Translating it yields CASSLGQAGNTIYF. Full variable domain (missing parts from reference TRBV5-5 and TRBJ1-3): DAGVTQSPTHLIKTRGQQVTLRCSPISGHKSVSWYQQVLGQGPQFIFQYYEKEERGRGNFPDRFSARQFPNYSSELNVNALLLGDSALYLCASSLGQAGNTIYFGEGSWLTVV.

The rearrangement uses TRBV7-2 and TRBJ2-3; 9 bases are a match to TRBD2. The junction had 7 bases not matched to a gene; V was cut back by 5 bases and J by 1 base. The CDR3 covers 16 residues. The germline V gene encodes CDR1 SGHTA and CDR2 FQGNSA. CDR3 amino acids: CASSPLAGGGTDTQYF. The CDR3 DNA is TGTGCCAGCAGCCCCCTGGCGGGAGGGGGCACAGATACGCAGTATTTT.

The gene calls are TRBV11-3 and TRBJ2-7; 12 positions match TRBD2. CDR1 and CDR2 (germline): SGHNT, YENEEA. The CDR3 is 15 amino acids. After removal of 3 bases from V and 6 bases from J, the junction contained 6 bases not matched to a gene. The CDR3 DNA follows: TGTGCCAGCAGCTTTAGACTAGCGGGAGTCAGCGAGCAGTACTTC. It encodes CASSFRLAGVSEQYF.